Listed here are 5 T cell receptor beta chains from one sample, sequenced in a study of neurological immune-mediated disorders. One entry per CDR3 protein results from TCRdb running MiXCR on the 5' RACE reads. This sample has roughly 80,000 distinct CDR3 sequences, with approximately 10% found just once. The sequenced sample was PBMCs. These receptor sequences come from a man over 45 in good health.

This clonotype was counted ten times or more. The chain is built from TRBV7-8 and TRBJ2-1; 9 bases map to TRBD2. The CDR3 totals 17 residues. From germline, CDR1 is SGHVS and CDR2 FQNEAQ. V trimming: 0 bases; J trimming: 3 bases; junction bases outside the gene matches: 6. CDR3: CASSLAGGGAYYNEQFF. The CDR3 region has the DNA TGTGCCAGCAGCTTAGCGGGCGGGGGGGCCTACTACAATGAGCAGTTCTTC. Using reference TRBV7-8 and TRBJ2-1 for the parts outside the CDR3, the full variable domain is GAGVSQSPRYKVAKRGQDVALRCDPISGHVSLFWYQQALGQGPEFLTYFQNEAQLDKSGLPSDRFFAERPEGSVSTLKIQRTQQEDSAVYLCASSLAGGGAYYNEQFFGPGTRLTVL.

The table lists this clonotype with many counts. CDR3 DNA sequence: TGCAGTGTTCTGACTAGCCGCCGTCGGGAGCAGTACTTC. It codes for CSVLTSRRREQYF. V usage is TRBV20-1 and J usage is TRBJ2-7; 7 positions match TRBD2. The CDR3 is made up of 13 amino acids. Trimming took 7 bases from V and 7 from J; bases not matched to a gene: 13. Germline V gene sequence: CDR1 DFQATT, CDR2 SNEGSKA (reference sequence).

This clonotype appeared many times. This chain connects TRBV5-1 to TRBJ2-7, with 7 bases identical to TRBD1. This CDR3 is built from 14 residues. Unmatched junction bases numbered 8, after V lost 4 bases and J lost 4 bases. Germline V CDR1 and CDR2: SGHRS, YFSETQ. Here the CDR3 DNA reads TGCGCCAGCAGCGGACAGGTTGAGGATTACGAGCAGTACTTC. This sequence encodes CASSGQVEDYEQYF.

This clonotype was found many times. The gene calls are TRBV27 and TRBJ1-4, with D possibly being TRBD1 (6 bases). The ends were cut back, 9 bases at V and 6 bases at J, with 14 bases in the middle. Germline assignment: CDR1 MNHEY and CDR2 SMNVEV (reference sequence). This CDR3 comprises 13 residues. In DNA, the CDR3 is TGTGCCAGTTCAGGGGAGGAGGATGAAAAACTGTTTTTT. Translating it yields CASSGEEDEKLFF.

This clonotype occurred many times. The chain carries TRBV5-1 and TRBJ2-3, with D uncertain. Germline CDR1 and CDR2: SGHRS and YFSETQ. V shed 0 bases and J shed 6 bases, with 2 bases lying between them. The CDR3 length is 11 residues. The CDR3 loop is CASSLGDTQYF. CDR3 DNA sequence: TGCGCCAGCAGCTTGGGTGATACGCAGTATTTT.